This TCR beta chain is drawn from a study of T cell repertoires in cytomegalovirus infection. One entry per CDR3 protein, called by TCRdb with MiXCR from the reads. The profile shows roughly 920,000 distinct CDR3 sequences, roughly a third of them singletons. Worth noting for this clonotype: As yet, its antigen is unknown.

Germline V lookup: CDR1 SNHLY, CDR2 FYNNEI. This CDR3 contains 16 residues. V dropped 6 bases and J dropped 5 bases, with 22 bases sitting between them. The sequenced sample was cultured CD8+ T cells from PBMCs, obtained from culture after CMV antigen stimulation. This TCR derives from a human donor in good health (CMV status not recorded). Some clones in this sample may be carry-over from other donors' samples. The chain has TRBV2 and TRBJ1-1, with D unresolved. For the CDR3, the DNA is TGTGCCAGCAGCGCATCGGTGACCGTGGGATGGACTGAAGCTTTCTTT. This encodes CASSASVTVGWTEAFF.